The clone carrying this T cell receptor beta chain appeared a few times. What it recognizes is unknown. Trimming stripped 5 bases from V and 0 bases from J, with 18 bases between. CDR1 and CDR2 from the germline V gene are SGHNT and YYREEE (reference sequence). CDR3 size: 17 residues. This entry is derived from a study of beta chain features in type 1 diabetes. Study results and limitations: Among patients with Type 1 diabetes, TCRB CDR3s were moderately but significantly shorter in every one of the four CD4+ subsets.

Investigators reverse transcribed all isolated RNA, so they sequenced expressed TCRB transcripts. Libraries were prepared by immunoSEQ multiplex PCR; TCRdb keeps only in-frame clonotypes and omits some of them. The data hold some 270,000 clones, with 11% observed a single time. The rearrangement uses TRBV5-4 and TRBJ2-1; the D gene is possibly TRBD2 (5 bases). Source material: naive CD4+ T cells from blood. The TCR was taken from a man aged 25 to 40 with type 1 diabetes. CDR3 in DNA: TGTGCCAGCAGGGACTTAAAACTGATAAGCTCCTACAATGAGCAGTTCTTC. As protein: CASRDLKLISSYNEQFF.